Listed below are T cell receptor beta chains from one sample, sequenced in a study of T cell repertoires in cytomegalovirus infection. Their antigen targets remain unknown. TCRdb independently ran MiXCR on the reads; one entry per CDR3 protein. The sample contains 100,000 to 150,000 distinct CDR3 sequences, approximately 30% of which appear only once. The material sequenced was CD8+ T cells from cultured PBMCs, taken from culture after CMV antigen stimulation. These receptors all stem from a human donor in good health (CMV status not recorded). Some clones in this sample may be carry-over from other donors' samples. Both conserved end residues are trimmed from each CDR3. The order of the fields is V gene, J gene, CDR3 protein.

v_call: TRBV7-2
j_call: TRBJ2-7
cdr3_aa: ASSLLAGRDYEQY

v_call: TRBV28
j_call: TRBJ2-1
cdr3_aa: ASSLRSGPGSYNEQF

v_call: TRBV7-8
j_call: TRBJ2-7
cdr3_aa: ASSLDPGDFSYEQY

v_call: TRBV20-1
j_call: TRBJ2-5
cdr3_aa: SAQEALTSENAETQY

v_call: TRBV7-8
j_call: TRBJ1-5
cdr3_aa: ASSLLSWGQSSNQPQH

v_call: TRBV7-8
j_call: TRBJ2-1
cdr3_aa: ASSSGLAGGWSYNEQF

v_call: TRBV7-2
j_call: TRBJ1-6
cdr3_aa: ASSLVWSNSPLH

v_call: TRBV3-1
j_call: TRBJ1-1
cdr3_aa: ASSQEGYGTEAF

v_call: TRBV4-1
j_call: TRBJ1-3
cdr3_aa: ASSQGVKRSGNTIY

v_call: TRBV9
j_call: TRBJ2-7
cdr3_aa: ASSEGSGTPFNYEQY

v_call: TRBV14
j_call: TRBJ2-5
cdr3_aa: ASSQDMGDPETQY

v_call: TRBV20-1
j_call: TRBJ2-2
cdr3_aa: SAREYRGVTGELF

v_call: TRBV5-6
j_call: TRBJ2-1
cdr3_aa: ASTGGPGKYNEQF